The source of this T cell receptor beta chain is a study of STAT5B mutations in CD4+ large granular lymphocyte leukemia. This was a survey-level run. Produced via immunoSEQ multiplex PCR; TCRdb's table is partial and in-frame only. The table lists around 30,000 clones, about 82% of them singletons, with about 4.5% in the top ten. The V and J ends lost 7 bases and 8 bases, in that order; junction bases with no gene match: 10. The CDR3 spans 14 residues. The germline V gene has CDR1 MNHNY and CDR2 SVGAGI (reference sequence). The source of this sequence is a human donor in good health. Sequencing used CD4+ T cells from blood buffy coats. V is TRBV6-6 and J is TRBJ1-4, with TRBD1 matching over 7 bases. The CDR3, as DNA: TGTGCCAGCAACCCCACGACAGGGACAGAAAAACTGTTTTTT. Residues: CASNPTTGTEKLFF.